What follows are 23 T cell receptor beta chains derived from one specimen sequenced in a study of Ad26.COV2.S vaccination and SARS-CoV-2 variants. Sequencing was performed with immunoSEQ multiplex PCR; in TCRdb, only in-frame clones are kept and a portion is missing. The table records over 450,000 clones, about 89% of them present only once. The treatment denotes: around 19 received Ad26.COV2.S at low or high dose, single or two shots; 5 received placebo; per-sample allocation not given. Vaccine and placebo recipients were sampled on day 63 after the first injection. The source material was peripheral blood, sampled in a trial of Ad26.COV2.S vaccine versus placebo. The source is a person aged 18-60 years who received the Ad26.COV2.S COVID-19 vaccine or a placebo.

This clone was counted once. The V call is TRBV19, the J call TRBJ2-1; the D is unclear. The CDR3 consists of 14 residues. Germline V CDR1 and CDR2: LNHDA, SQIVND (reference sequence). V was cut by 3 bases and J by 5 bases, with 11 bases left in between. In nucleotides, the CDR3 is TGTGCCAGTAGTATTGGTTTCTGGAACAATGAGCAGTTCTTC. Its translation: CASSIGFWNNEQFF.

The chain is built from TRBV19 and TRBJ1-2, with D unclear. The CDR3 has 16 residues. Trimming stripped 7 bases from V and 4 bases from J, with 22 bases between. Germline-derived CDR1 and CDR2 are LNHDA and SQIVND (reference sequence). CDR3 in amino acids: CASTPGMTGVSYGYTF. The DNA for the CDR3 is TGTGCCAGTACCCCCGGAATGACCGGGGTTTCCTATGGCTACACCTTC.

The CDR3 protein is CASSLTRARESGNTIYF. The CDR3 DNA reads as TGTGCCAGCAGCTTAACGCGAGCCAGGGAATCTGGAAACACCATATATTTT. This chain links TRBV7-2 with TRBJ1-3, with D maybe TRBD1 (5 bases). The CDR3 has 17 amino acids. Germline V gene lookup returns CDR1 SGHTA and CDR2 FQGNSA. V was cut by 2 bases and J by 1 base, with 15 bases left in between. The entire variable domain, with the rest obtained from reference TRBV7-2 and TRBJ1-3, is as follows: GAGVSQSPSNKVTEKGKDVELRCDPISGHTALYWYRQSLGQGLEFLIYFQGNSAPDKSGLPSDRFSAERTGGSVSTLTIQRTQQEDSAVYLCASSLTRARESGNTIYFGEGSWLTVV.

The chain links TRBV28 to TRBJ1-5; TRBD1 aligns across 7 bases. Germline CDR1 reads MDHEN; CDR2 reads SYDVKM. The CDR3 has 15 amino acids. The junction had 9 bases not matched to a gene; V was cut back by 6 bases and J by 4 bases. CDR3 sequence (DNA): TGTGCCAGCAGGACGACAGGGATTATGAATCAGCCCCAGCATTTT. This gives the protein CASRTTGIMNQPQHF.

The V gene is TRBV2, the J gene TRBJ2-5; 8 positions match TRBD1. The CDR3 is 14 residues long. Unmatched junction bases numbered 2, after V lost 5 bases and J lost 0 bases. Germline CDR1 SNHLY, CDR2 FYNNEI. DNA for the CDR3: TGTGCCAGCAGTCGACAGGGGCACCAAGAGACCCAGTACTTC. This translates into CASSRQGHQETQYF.

V and J are TRBV25-1 and TRBJ2-5; 7 bases line up with TRBD2. The germline CDR1 and CDR2 sequences are MGHDK and SYGVNS. This CDR3 has 12 amino acids. The trim removed 3 bases at V and 5 bases at J, leaving 0 bases unmatched. CDR3 DNA sequence: TGTGCCAGCAGTGAGGGGGGGGAGACCCAGTACTTC. This translates into CASSEGGETQYF.

This clone is a singleton in its sample. V usage is TRBV5-6 and J usage is TRBJ2-5; no firm D call. V was cut by 1 base and J by 4 bases, with 17 bases left in between. The length of the CDR3 is 16 residues. In germline, CDR1 is SGHDT, CDR2 YYEEEE. The CDR3 here is CASSLKARWSRETQYF. As DNA, the CDR3 is TGTGCCAGCAGCTTGAAGGCAAGGTGGTCACGAGAGACCCAGTACTTC.

This clone was detected a few times. This chain joins TRBV6-1 and TRBJ1-1; D is unresolved. This CDR3 has 14 amino acids. In germline, CDR1 is MNHNS, CDR2 SASEGT. Trimming took 2 bases from V and 3 from J, leaving 10 bases between them. For the CDR3, the DNA is TGTGCCAGCAGTGAAAAGGTCAGAGACACTGAAGCTTTCTTT. This translates into CASSEKVRDTEAFF.

This clone was seen only a few times. V gene TRBV14 combines with J gene TRBJ1-1, with no clear D. Per the germline V gene, CDR1 is SGHDN and CDR2 is FVKESK. The V gene lost 4 bases and the J gene lost 0 bases, with 12 bases spanning the gap. CDR3 length equals 15 residues. CDR3 in amino acids: CASSPLGSLNTEAFF. CDR3 bases: TGTGCCAGCAGCCCCCTAGGCAGTCTGAACACTGAAGCTTTCTTT.

Written as DNA, the CDR3 is TGTGCCATTGTAGGACAGGGGGCTTCACCCCTCCACTTT. This gives the protein CAIVGQGASPLHF. This sequence joins TRBV30 and TRBJ1-6; 11 bases fit TRBD1. V gave up 8 bases and J gave up 9 bases; unmatched junction bases: 6. Per the germline V gene, CDR1 is GTSNPN and CDR2 is SVGIG (reference sequence). The CDR3 is 13 residues long.

The rearrangement joins TRBV19 to TRBJ2-5, with 7 bases lining up with TRBD2. The CDR3 is 15 amino acids. V was clipped by 11 bases and J by 0 bases; unmatched bases: 12. In germline, CDR1 is LNHDA, CDR2 SQIVND (reference sequence). CDR3 DNA sequence: TGTGCCGCCCGACCCTCGGGGGGAGACCAAGAGACCCAGTACTTC. Residues: CAARPSGGDQETQYF. Complete variable domain (other parts from reference TRBV19 and TRBJ2-5): DGGITQSPKYLFRKEGQNVTLSCEQNLNHDAMYWYRQDPGQGLRLIYYSQIVNDFQKGDIAEGYSVSREKKESFPLTVTSAQKNPTAFYLCAARPSGGDQETQYFGPGTRLLVL.

To note about this clone: Other nucleotide sequences in the sample specify the same CDR3. The chain is built from TRBV6-5 and TRBJ1-5; D remains ambiguous. V shed 3 bases and J shed 2 bases, with 8 bases lying between them. Germline V lookup: CDR1 MNHEY, CDR2 SVGAGI. CDR3 size: 14 residues. In nucleotides, the CDR3 is TGTGCCAGCAGTTATTCGAGGGGCAATCAGCCCCAGCATTTT. Its translation: CASSYSRGNQPQHF.

This chain uses TRBV6-5 with TRBJ2-7; TRBD1 matches 9 bases. V was clipped by 6 bases and J by 4 bases; unmatched bases: 7. The CDR3 has 14 amino acids. The germline V gene has CDR1 MNHEY and CDR2 SVGAGI. In DNA, the CDR3 is TGTGCCAGCAGATGGGGGACAGGGATATACGAGCAGTACTTC. This gives the protein CASRWGTGIYEQYF.

The chain carries TRBV14 and TRBJ2-5, with TRBD2 matching 7 bases. The CDR3 extends over 16 amino acids. The V segment lost 2 bases and the J segment 3 bases; nucleotides outside the gene matches: 9. Germline lookup yields CDR1 SGHDN and CDR2 FVKESK. Here the CDR3 reads CASSQIWTRGEETQYF. The CDR3 DNA follows: TGTGCCAGCAGCCAAATCTGGACTAGGGGTGAAGAGACCCAGTACTTC.

This sequence joins TRBV10-3 and TRBJ1-2, with 12 bases matching TRBD1. The CDR3 extends over 12 amino acids. Germline values: CDR1 ENHRY, CDR2 SYGVKD. V lost 8 bases, J lost 13 bases, and 8 bases stayed unmatched. The CDR3 DNA reads TGTGCCATCGCAGGGACAGGGGGCTTTGGCACCTTC. It translates to CAIAGTGGFGTF.

The V call is TRBV6-5, the J call TRBJ1-2; 9 bases match TRBD1. The germline V gene encodes CDR1 MNHEY and CDR2 SVGAGI. V gave up 6 bases and J gave up 7 bases; unmatched junction bases: 9. The CDR3 sequence is 14 residues long. DNA for the CDR3: TGTGCCAGCAGGCAGACAGGGGGAGTTCGTGGCTACACCTTC. It is translated as CASRQTGGVRGYTF.

The chain recombines TRBV6-5 with TRBJ1-2, with 11 bases matching TRBD1. The CDR3 runs 15 residues. CDR1 and CDR2 from the germline V gene are MNHEY and SVGAGI. Trimming cost V 7 bases and J 7 bases; bases outside gene matches: 11. CDR3 nucleotides: TGTGCCAGCACTACTTCAGGACAGGGGGCGGCTGGCTACACCTTC. It codes for CASTTSGQGAAGYTF.

This chain joins TRBV5-1 and TRBJ1-6, with D unclear. CDR1 and CDR2 (germline): SGHRS, YFSETQ. CDR3 length equals 15 residues. Trimming pared 0 bases from V and 7 bases from J, leaving 11 bases between. The CDR3 sequence: CASSLGGIGNSPLHF. As DNA, the CDR3 is TGCGCCAGCAGCTTGGGTGGTATCGGGAATTCACCCCTCCACTTT.

This chain links TRBV7-9 with TRBJ2-7; D gene ambiguous. This CDR3 is 12 amino acids long. The germline V gene has CDR1 SEHNR and CDR2 FQNEAQ (reference sequence). The V end lost 3 bases, the J end lost 7 bases, and 10 bases lay between the germline ends. CDR3: CASSFGIGEQYF. The CDR3 nucleotides are TGTGCCAGCAGCTTTGGTATTGGGGAGCAGTACTTC.

This chain uses TRBV28 with TRBJ2-1; 16 nucleotides line up with TRBD2. Germline V gives CDR1 MDHEN, CDR2 SYDVKM. The CDR3 is 17 residues long. J was trimmed by 8 bases and V by 3 bases; bases with no gene match: 7. The CDR3 DNA sequence: TGTGCCAGCAGTTTGTTCGGGACTAGCGGGAGGGCCCATGAGCAGTTCTTC. Translating gives CASSLFGTSGRAHEQFF.

V usage is TRBV25-1 and J usage is TRBJ1-2, with D possibly matching TRBD1 (5 bases). This CDR3 spans 13 amino acids. CDR1 and CDR2 from the germline V gene are MGHDK and SYGVNS. The V and J ends lost 5 bases and 4 bases respectively, with 11 bases between them. CDR3 amino acids: CASSQGTVYGYTF. CDR3 sequence (DNA): TGTGCCAGCAGTCAGGGCACGGTCTATGGCTACACCTTC.

The gene calls are TRBV7-6 and TRBJ1-1, with 7 bases identical to TRBD1. The CDR3 length is 13 residues. With V trimmed by 6 bases and J by 5 bases, 6 bases remained unmatched. Germline loops: CDR1 SGHVS, CDR2 FNYEAQ. The DNA for the CDR3 is TGTGCCAGCAGTCGACAGGGTGAGACTGAAGCTTTCTTT. This sequence encodes CASSRQGETEAFF.

The rearrangement links TRBV9 to TRBJ2-1; no firm D call. V was trimmed by 0 bases and J by 8 bases, leaving 12 bases between them. Germline V gene lookup returns CDR1 SGDLS and CDR2 YYNGEE. This CDR3 is 14 amino acids long. Written as DNA, the CDR3 is TGTGCCAGCAGCGTAGTATACCGGTCAGATGAGCAGTTCTTC. Protein product: CASSVVYRSDEQFF.